These 21 T cell receptor beta chains originate from one sample sequenced in a study of blood T cells in healthy people across ages. The authors ran a second PCR of about 6 to 12 cycles using a sample-barcoded 5' primer and a J-beta primer mix. TCRdb reanalysed the 5' RACE reads using MiXCR and keeps one entry per CDR3 protein. The table has about 1.1 million distinct CDR3 sequences, under 40% seen once. The source material was blood. The receptors derive from a man aged 18 to 35 in good health.

V is TRBV12-3 or TRBV12-4 and J is TRBJ1-5; D not resolved. V shed 2 bases and J shed 1 base, with 15 bases lying between them. The CDR3 extends over 17 amino acids. The CDR3 is CASSLSRRALSNQPQHF. The CDR3 region has the DNA TGTGCCAGCAGTTTATCCCGGCGGGCCCTCAGCAATCAGCCCCAGCATTTT.

V and J are TRBV19 and TRBJ1-2; 8 bases are shared with TRBD1. The CDR3 contains 15 residues. The V segment lost 1 base and the J segment 3 bases; nucleotides outside the gene matches: 4. Germline CDR1 and CDR2: LNHDA and SQIVND (reference sequence). The CDR3 sequence: CASSIGTGRHYGYTF. The DNA for the CDR3 is TGTGCCAGTAGTATAGGGACAGGGCGGCACTATGGCTACACCTTC.

This clonotype has just a few counts. The chain links TRBV20-1 to TRBJ1-2; no firm D call. In germline, CDR1 is DFQATT, CDR2 SNEGSKA (reference sequence). This CDR3 is built from 14 residues. Trimming removed 5 bases at V and 5 bases at J, with 18 bases between. CDR3 residues: CSADHSEAGYGYTF. Here the CDR3 DNA reads TGCAGTGCTGACCATTCGGAGGCGGGGTATGGCTACACCTTC.

V gene TRBV12-3 or TRBV12-4 combines with J gene TRBJ1-2; D is ambiguous. V lost 6 bases, J lost 0 bases, and 11 bases lay in between. The CDR3 is 14 amino acids. CDR3 sequence: CASSFGISNYGYTF. In DNA, the CDR3 is TGTGCCAGCAGCTTCGGTATATCTAACTATGGCTACACCTTC.

The chain employs TRBV12-3 or TRBV12-4 and TRBJ2-4; D is ambiguous. The tail of the sequence fits TRBJ2-7 better, so the J call may be wrong. CDR3 size: 11 residues. DNA of the CDR3: TGTGCCAGCAGTGCAACCAACGAGCAGTACTTC. It yields the protein CASSATNEQYF.

The chain carries TRBV30 and TRBJ2-7; D remains ambiguous. The germline CDR1 and CDR2 sequences are GTSNPN and SVGIG (reference sequence). CDR3 length: 12 residues. V was shortened by 0 bases and J by 6 bases, with 9 bases between the two germline ends. The CDR3 is CAWSVLRPEQYF. DNA of the CDR3: TGTGCCTGGAGTGTCCTACGACCCGAGCAGTACTTC.

The V and J genes are TRBV2 and TRBJ2-5; 10 bases are a match to TRBD1. The V gene's germline CDR1 is SNHLY and CDR2 FYNNEI. The CDR3 runs 14 residues. V was pared by 4 bases and J by 6 bases, with 5 bases of the junction left unmatched. The CDR3 spells CASSAGQGIQTQYF. Written as DNA, the CDR3 is TGTGCCAGCAGTGCGGGACAGGGGATACAGACCCAGTACTTC.

This clonotype has ten or more counts. V usage is TRBV29-1 and J usage is TRBJ1-2, with a weak D call TRBD1 (5 bases). Germline-derived CDR1 and CDR2 are SQVTM and ANQGSEA. This CDR3 spans 11 amino acids. The ends were cut back, 4 bases at V and 7 bases at J, with 10 bases in the middle. DNA for the CDR3: TGCAGCGTTGGTGCCAGGGTTGGCTACACCTTC. It codes for CSVGARVGYTF.

The V and J genes are TRBV7-3 and TRBJ2-1, with TRBD1 matching over 8 bases. Unmatched junction bases numbered 5, after V lost 1 base and J lost 9 bases. The CDR3 consists of 14 residues. Per germline, CDR1 SGHTA and CDR2 FQGTGA. For the CDR3, the DNA is TGTGCCAGCAGCTTAAACCCCACAGGGGGTGAGCAGTTCTTC. Translating it yields CASSLNPTGGEQFF.

This clonotype turned up a few times. The chain has TRBV24-1 and TRBJ2-5, with TRBD2 as a possible D gene (7 bases). Trimming stripped 5 bases from V and 5 bases from J, with 17 bases between. The V gene's germline CDR1 is KGHDR and CDR2 SFDVKD. The CDR3 has 15 amino acids. The CDR3 region is CATSGQGGGVETQYF. The CDR3 DNA is TGTGCCACCAGTGGACAAGGGGGGGGGGTGGAGACCCAGTACTTC.

V gene TRBV2 combines with J gene TRBJ1-1; D is perhaps TRBD1 (5 bases). V gave up 7 bases and J gave up 1 base, with 10 bases separating them. Germline CDR1 SNHLY, CDR2 FYNNEI. This CDR3 spans 13 amino acids. CDR3 sequence (DNA): TGTGCCAGCATCGGGACGGGGAACACTGAAGCTTTCTTT. Protein: CASIGTGNTEAFF.

The genes are TRBV21-1 and TRBJ2-7; TRBD1, the table's D call, was not compared with the DNA. TRBV21-1 is listed as a pseudogene. The CDR3 is 16 residues long. The CDR3 region is CASSPRTGRVSYEQYF. The CDR3 coding sequence is TGTGCCAGCAGCCCCCGGACAGGGAGGGTCTCCTACGAGCAGTACTTC.

This clonotype was seen more than once but under ten times. Written as DNA, the CDR3 is TGTGCCAGCAGCGTAGTGGTGGGGGGCCGGGATACGCAGTATTTT. Its translation is CASSVVVGGRDTQYF. The J gene is TRBJ2-3, the V gene TRBV9, with D perhaps being TRBD1 or TRBD2 (6 bases each). The V gene's germline CDR1 is SGDLS and CDR2 YYNGEE. The CDR3 sequence is 15 residues long. V was shortened by 0 bases and J by 6 bases, with 14 bases between the two germline ends.

This clonotype has more than one count but fewer than ten. The chain is built from TRBV5-1 and TRBJ1-2; D gene uncertain. This CDR3 has 13 residues. The germline V gene has CDR1 SGHRS and CDR2 YFSETQ. Trimming took off 2 bases at V and 4 bases at J, with 9 bases between the two ends. The CDR3 sequence: CASSFAAAYGYTF. In DNA form, the CDR3 reads TGCGCCAGCAGCTTCGCGGCAGCCTATGGCTACACCTTC. The entire variable domain, with the rest obtained from reference TRBV5-1 and TRBJ1-2, is as follows: KAGVTQTPRYLIKTRGQQVTLSCSPISGHRSVSWYQQTPGQGLQFLFEYFSETQRNKGNFPGRFSGRQFSNSRSEMNVSTLELGDSALYLCASSFAAAYGYTFGSGTRLTVV.

This clonotype was recorded a few times. J is TRBJ2-3 and V is TRBV24-1; TRBD1 matches at 7 bases. CDR3 length: 13 amino acids. After removal of 4 bases from V and 5 bases from J, the junction contained 2 bases not matched to a gene. Germline loops: CDR1 KGHDR, CDR2 SFDVKD. CDR3 loop: CATSEAGGDTQYF. The CDR3 DNA reads TGTGCCACCAGTGAAGCAGGGGGAGATACGCAGTATTTT.

This clonotype was detected a few times. The CDR3 sequence is CASSQDWTTGEQYF. The CDR3 DNA reads as TGTGCCAGCAGCCAAGATTGGACAACGGGGGAGCAGTACTTC. The V gene is TRBV3-1, the J gene TRBJ2-7; tentatively, D is TRBD1 or TRBD2 (5 bases each). CDR3 length: 14 amino acids. Trimming stripped 0 bases from V and 7 bases from J, with 13 bases between. CDR1 LGHDT and CDR2 YNNKEL come from the germline V gene (reference sequence).

The V and J genes are TRBV7-8 and TRBJ2-5, with D tentatively TRBD1 (5 bases). The CDR3 spans 14 residues. Germline CDR1 reads SGHVS; CDR2 reads FQNEAQ. V was trimmed by 2 bases and J by 5 bases, leaving 12 bases between them. The CDR3 nucleotides read TGTGCCAGCAGCTTATCCAGGGTTGGGGAGACCCAGTACTTC. It encodes CASSLSRVGETQYF.

This clonotype was picked up many times. The gene calls are TRBV4-3 and TRBJ1-4, with a weak D call TRBD1 (5 bases). The germline V and J ends were trimmed by 5 bases and 6 bases, with 16 bases remaining between them. The CDR3 totals 15 residues. Germline assignment: CDR1 LGHNA and CDR2 YSLEER. The CDR3 nucleotides read TGCGCCAGCAGCGGGACCGCCCTGGTGCATGAAAAACTGTTTTTT. Translating gives CASSGTALVHEKLFF.

CDR3 DNA sequence: TGTGCCAGCAGTGTCAGGGTAGTTAGCTATGGCTACACCTTC. Its protein product is CASSVRVVSYGYTF. The rearrangement uses TRBV2 and TRBJ1-2, with a possible D match to TRBD1 (5 bases). Trimming cost V 4 bases and J 4 bases, with 13 bases left between them. Germline V CDR1 and CDR2: SNHLY, FYNNEI. The CDR3 has 14 residues.

The gene calls are TRBV7-8 and TRBJ1-5, with a possible D match to TRBD1 (5 bases). Trimming cost V 4 bases and J 1 base, with 14 bases left between them. This CDR3 is built from 16 residues. The germline gives CDR1 SGHVS, CDR2 FQNEAQ. In DNA form, the CDR3 reads TGTGCCAGCAGCTCCAACCTCGGGGACAGCAATCAGCCCCAGCATTTT. Translation: CASSSNLGDSNQPQHF.

CDR3 loop: CASSGGTGMNTEAFF. Here the CDR3 DNA reads TGTGCCAGCAGCGGGGGGACAGGGATGAACACTGAAGCTTTCTTT. The rearrangement joins TRBV5-6 to TRBJ1-1, with 9 bases that match TRBD1. CDR3 length: 15 residues. CDR1 is SGHDT, CDR2 YYEEEE, per germline. The trim removed 4 bases at V and 0 bases at J, leaving 4 bases unmatched.